This T cell receptor beta chain stems from a study of blood T cell repertoires in COVID-19. For the study at large: In each case, the material was cDNA or gDNA derived from T cells, B-cell-depleted T cells, or PBMCs.

In the authors' workflow: Estimated nucleated cell counts came from reference gene primer amplification. Using immunoSEQ multiplex PCR, the repertoire was profiled, and TCRdb retains in-frame clones only, with some absent. V and J calls and clone size are those listed in that table; D and trimming were worked out from the DNA. Of around 170,000 clones in the sample, more than 85% are singletons; the top ten hold around 6.5%. Grouping used clinical history reported by participants in a survey and questionnaire. Two negative PCRs, clearance, or symptom resolution were required of recovered Cohort 3 donors. Sequenced material: PBMCs or T cells enriched from blood (not recorded which). The receptor was isolated from a woman aged 45-65 years who had recovered from COVID-19.

The CDR3 sequence is CASSLASGNTIYF. The CDR3 DNA reads TGTGCCAGCAGCTTGGCTTCTGGAAACACCATATATTTT. V gene TRBV5-4 combines with J gene TRBJ1-3, with D uncertain. This CDR3 has 13 residues. The V gene's germline CDR1 is SGHNT and CDR2 YYREEE (reference sequence). Trimming left V 0 bases short and J 1 base short, with 2 bases between.